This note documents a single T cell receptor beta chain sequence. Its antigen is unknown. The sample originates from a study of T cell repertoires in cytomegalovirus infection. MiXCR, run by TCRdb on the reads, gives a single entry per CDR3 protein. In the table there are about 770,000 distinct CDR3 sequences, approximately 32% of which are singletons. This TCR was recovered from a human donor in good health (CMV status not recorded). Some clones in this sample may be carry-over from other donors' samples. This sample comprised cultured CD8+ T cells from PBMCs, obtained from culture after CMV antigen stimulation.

For the CDR3, the DNA is TGCAGTGCTAGCGGGACAGGGTGGGGGACTGAAGCTTTCTTT. Translation gives CSASGTGWGTEAFF. The chain couples TRBV20-1 to TRBJ1-1, with 9 bases that match TRBD1. From germline, CDR1 is DFQATT and CDR2 SNEGSKA (reference sequence). The CDR3 extends over 14 amino acids. After removal of 3 bases from V and 5 bases from J, the junction contained 7 bases not matched to a gene.